A single sample is the source of the 5 T cell receptor beta chains below, sequenced in a study of blood T cell repertoires in COVID-19. Clones were read by immunoSEQ multiplex PCR, and TCRdb kept only the in-frame ones, dropping some. Of about 200,000 clones listed, 70% to 90% were seen once; the top ten hold around 3%. Sequencing was carried out using peripheral blood. These receptors all come from a man in his 60s with acute or convalescent COVID-19.

CDR3 sequence reads: CASSPPVGFGETQYF. As DNA, the CDR3 is TGTGCCAGCAGCCCCCCGGTCGGGTTTGGGGAGACCCAGTACTTC. This chain connects TRBV3-1 (or the pseudogene TRBV3-2) to TRBJ2-5; the D is unclear. The CDR3 spans 15 residues. CDR1 LGHDT and CDR2 YNNKEL come from the germline V gene (reference sequence). V lost 4 bases and J 5 bases, leaving 17 bases between the germline ends.

The rearrangement uses TRBV7-2 and TRBJ1-5; TRBD1 is a possible D gene (6 bases). The germline gives CDR1 SGHTA, CDR2 FQGNSA. Trimming took 3 bases from V and 11 from J, leaving 17 bases between them. There are 14 residues in the CDR3. The CDR3 DNA reads TGTGCCAGCAGCTTGGACACAGGGAGAGGGACCCAGCATTTT. Protein sequence: CASSLDTGRGTQHF. The full variable domain, its missing parts supplied by reference TRBV7-2 and TRBJ1-5, is GAGVSQSPSNKVTEKGKDVELRCDPISGHTALYWYRQSLGQGLEFLIYFQGNSAPDKSGLPSDRFSAERTGGSVSTLTIQRTQQEDSAVYLCASSLDTGRGTQHFGDGTRLSIL.

The CDR3 nucleotides read TGTGCCAGCAGCCCCCTCTCGCGGGTGCAGACCCAGTACTTC. It translates to CASSPLSRVQTQYF. The chain joins TRBV14 to TRBJ2-5; perhaps TRBD2 as D (5 bases). Trimming took 4 bases from V and 6 from J, leaving 15 bases between them. Germline-derived CDR1 and CDR2 are SGHDN and FVKESK. This CDR3 region has 14 residues.

This clone was counted a single time. The V gene is TRBV27, the J gene TRBJ2-7; D not resolved. V lost 0 bases, J lost 6 bases, and 12 bases lay in between. There are 14 residues in the CDR3. The germline V gene encodes CDR1 MNHEY and CDR2 SMNVEV (reference sequence). CDR3 sequence reads: CASSLSNGPTEQYF. Written as DNA, the CDR3 is TGTGCCAGCAGTTTATCGAATGGGCCGACCGAGCAGTACTTC.

This sequence joins TRBV19 and TRBJ2-5, with unresolved D. CDR1 is LNHDA, CDR2 SQIVND, per germline (reference sequence). V gave up 5 bases and J gave up 10 bases, with 20 bases separating them. This CDR3 is 14 amino acids long. The CDR3 nucleotides read TGTGCCAGTAGTCGGGTTATCGGGTCCGTGGGCCAGTACTTC. Translating gives CASSRVIGSVGQYF.